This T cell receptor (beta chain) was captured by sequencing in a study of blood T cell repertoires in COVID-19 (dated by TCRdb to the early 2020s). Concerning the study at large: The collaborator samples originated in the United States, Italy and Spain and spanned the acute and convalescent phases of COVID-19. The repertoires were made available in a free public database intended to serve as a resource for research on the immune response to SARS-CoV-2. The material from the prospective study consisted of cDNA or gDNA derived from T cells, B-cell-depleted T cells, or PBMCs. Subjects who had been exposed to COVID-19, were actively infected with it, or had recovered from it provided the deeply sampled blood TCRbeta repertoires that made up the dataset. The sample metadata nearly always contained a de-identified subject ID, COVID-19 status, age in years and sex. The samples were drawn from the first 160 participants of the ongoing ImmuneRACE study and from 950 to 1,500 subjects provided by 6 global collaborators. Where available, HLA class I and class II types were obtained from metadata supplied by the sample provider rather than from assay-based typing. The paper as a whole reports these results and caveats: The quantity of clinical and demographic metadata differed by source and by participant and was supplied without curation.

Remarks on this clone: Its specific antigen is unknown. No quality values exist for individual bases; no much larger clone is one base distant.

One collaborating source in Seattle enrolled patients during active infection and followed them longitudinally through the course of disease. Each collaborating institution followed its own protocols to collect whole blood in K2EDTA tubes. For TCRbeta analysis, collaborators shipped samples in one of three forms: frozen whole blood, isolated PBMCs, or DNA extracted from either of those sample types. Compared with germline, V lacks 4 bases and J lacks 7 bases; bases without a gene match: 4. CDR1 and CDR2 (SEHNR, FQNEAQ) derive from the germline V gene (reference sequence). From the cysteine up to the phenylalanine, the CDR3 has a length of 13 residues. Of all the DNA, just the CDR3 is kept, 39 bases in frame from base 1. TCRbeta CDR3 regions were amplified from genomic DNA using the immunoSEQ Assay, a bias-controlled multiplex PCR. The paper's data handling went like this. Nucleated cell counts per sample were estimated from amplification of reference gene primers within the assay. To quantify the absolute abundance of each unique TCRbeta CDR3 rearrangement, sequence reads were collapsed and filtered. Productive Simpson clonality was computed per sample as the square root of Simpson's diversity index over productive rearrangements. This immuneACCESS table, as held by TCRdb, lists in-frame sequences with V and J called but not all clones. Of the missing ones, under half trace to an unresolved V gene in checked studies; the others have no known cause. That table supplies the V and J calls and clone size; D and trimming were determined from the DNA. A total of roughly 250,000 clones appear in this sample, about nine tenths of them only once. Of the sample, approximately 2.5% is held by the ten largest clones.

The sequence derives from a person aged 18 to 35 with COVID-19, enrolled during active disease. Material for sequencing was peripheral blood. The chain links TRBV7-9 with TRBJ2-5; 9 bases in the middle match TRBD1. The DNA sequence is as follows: TGTGCCAGCAGCTCGGGACAGGGACGGACCCAGTACTTC. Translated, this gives CASSSGQGRTQYF.